Included here is one T cell receptor (beta chain) sequence, with context. This entry is derived from a study of blood T cell repertoires in COVID-19. About the study: Sources were T cells, B-cell-depleted T cells, or PBMCs; the material itself was cDNA or gDNA.

Grouping used clinical history reported by participants in a survey and questionnaire. Original processing methods: Scientists estimated how many nucleated cells there were by amplifying reference gene primers. Clones were sequenced by immunoSEQ multiplex PCR, and TCRdb holds only the in-frame ones, with some missing. For V, J and clone size, that table is used; D and trimming come from the DNA. The sample includes about 360,000 clones, nearly 90% seen only once; the top ten take 2% to 2.5%. Germline V gene sequence: CDR1 LGHNA, CDR2 YNFKEQ. J lost 6 bases, V lost 0 bases, and 7 bases had no gene match. The CDR3 contains 15 residues.

The V and J genes are TRBV4-2 and TRBJ2-7; TRBD2 agrees at 8 bases. Sequenced: PBMCs or T cells enriched from blood (not recorded which). The clonotype was recovered from a woman aged 40 to 50 with acute COVID-19. CDR3 sequence (DNA): TGTGCCAGCAGCCAAGATCTAGCCGGGAGGGGCGAGCAGTACTTC. Encoded protein: CASSQDLAGRGEQYF.